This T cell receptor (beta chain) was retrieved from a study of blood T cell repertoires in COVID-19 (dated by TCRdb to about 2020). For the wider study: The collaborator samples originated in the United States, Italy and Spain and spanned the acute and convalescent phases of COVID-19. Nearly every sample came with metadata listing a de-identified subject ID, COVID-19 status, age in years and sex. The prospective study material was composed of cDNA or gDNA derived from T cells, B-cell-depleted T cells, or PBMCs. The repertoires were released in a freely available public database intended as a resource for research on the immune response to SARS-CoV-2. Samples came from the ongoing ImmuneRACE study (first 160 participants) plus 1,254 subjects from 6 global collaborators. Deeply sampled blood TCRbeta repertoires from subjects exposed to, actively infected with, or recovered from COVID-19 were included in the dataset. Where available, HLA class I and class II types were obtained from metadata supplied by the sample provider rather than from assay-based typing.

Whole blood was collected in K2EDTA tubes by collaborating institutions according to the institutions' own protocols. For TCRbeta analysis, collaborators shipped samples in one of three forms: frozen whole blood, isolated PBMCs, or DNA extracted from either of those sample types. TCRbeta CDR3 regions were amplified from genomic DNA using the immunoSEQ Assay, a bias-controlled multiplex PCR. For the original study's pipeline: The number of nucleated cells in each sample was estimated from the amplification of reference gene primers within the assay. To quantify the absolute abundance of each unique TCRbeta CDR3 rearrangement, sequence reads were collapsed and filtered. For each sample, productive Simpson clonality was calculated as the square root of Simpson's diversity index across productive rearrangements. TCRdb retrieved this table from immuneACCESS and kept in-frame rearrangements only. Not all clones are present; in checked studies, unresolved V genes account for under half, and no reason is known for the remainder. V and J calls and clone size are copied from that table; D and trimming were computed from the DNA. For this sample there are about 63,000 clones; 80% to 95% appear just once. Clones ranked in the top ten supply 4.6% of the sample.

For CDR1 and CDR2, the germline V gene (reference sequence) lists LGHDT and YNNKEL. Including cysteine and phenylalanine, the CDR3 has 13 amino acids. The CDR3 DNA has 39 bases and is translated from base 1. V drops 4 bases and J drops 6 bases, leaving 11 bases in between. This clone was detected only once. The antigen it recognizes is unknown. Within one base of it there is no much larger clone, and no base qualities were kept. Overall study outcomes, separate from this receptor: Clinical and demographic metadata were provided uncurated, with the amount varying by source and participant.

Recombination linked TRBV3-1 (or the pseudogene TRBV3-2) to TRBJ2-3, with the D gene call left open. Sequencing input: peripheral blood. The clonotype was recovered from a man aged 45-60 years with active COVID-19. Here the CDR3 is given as CASSPSTLDTQYF. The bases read TGTGCCAGCAGCCCGAGTACTTTGGATACGCAGTATTTT.